The count of the clone carrying this T cell receptor beta chain is one. Method: immunoSEQ multiplex PCR; TCRdb's copy keeps in-frame clones and lacks some. The sample has some 230,000 clones, about 81% seen once; the top ten hold approximately 8.4%. This record comes from a study of blood T cell repertoires in COVID-19. The source material was peripheral blood. The TCR was taken from an elderly woman with COVID-19, enrolled during active disease.

The CDR3 is CASSQQGVSHNEQFF. CDR3 in DNA: TGTGCCAGCAGCCAGCAGGGGGTTTCTCACAATGAGCAGTTCTTC. This chain uses TRBV3-1 (or the pseudogene TRBV3-2) with TRBJ2-1; TRBD1 matches at 7 bases. V trimming: 3 bases; J trimming: 5 bases; junction bases outside the gene matches: 7. The CDR3 totals 15 residues. Germline V gene sequence: CDR1 LGHDT, CDR2 YNNKEL (reference sequence).